A single sample gave rise to the 18 T cell receptor beta chains below, sequenced in a study of blood T cell repertoires in COVID-19. TCRdb keeps only in-frame clones here, not all; method: immunoSEQ multiplex PCR. Of 150,000 to 200,000 clones listed, more than 85% are singletons. The sequenced material came from peripheral blood. The receptor source for this set is a man in his 70s with active or convalescent COVID-19.

The rearrangement uses TRBV7-2 and TRBJ2-3; 7 bases align to TRBD2. This CDR3 comprises 14 residues. Germline trimming cut 2 bases from V and 6 bases from J; bases unmatched to any gene: 5. CDR1 and CDR2 from the germline V gene are SGHTA and FQGNSA. In nucleotides, the CDR3 is TGTGCCAGCAGCTTACAGCGGGGCAGGGATACGCAGTATTTT. Amino acid sequence: CASSLQRGRDTQYF.

The chain recombines TRBV5-4 with TRBJ2-2; the D gene is possibly TRBD2 (5 bases). V was clipped by 0 bases and J by 3 bases, with 12 bases between them. CDR3 size: 16 residues. Germline V gives CDR1 SGHNT, CDR2 YYREEE (reference sequence). This CDR3 reads CASSLVAGGHTGELFF. DNA of the CDR3: TGTGCCAGCAGCTTGGTTGCGGGCGGACACACCGGGGAGCTGTTTTTT.

The chain couples TRBV24-1 to TRBJ2-6; D remains ambiguous. The germline V gene encodes CDR1 KGHDR and CDR2 SFDVKD. There are 15 residues in the CDR3. V lost 1 base and J 2 bases, leaving 5 bases between the germline ends. The chain's CDR3 is CATSDFTAGANVLTF. CDR3 DNA: TGTGCCACCAGTGATTTCACGGCTGGGGCCAACGTCCTGACTTTC.

The rearrangement links TRBV13 to TRBJ1-2; D not resolved. CDR1 and CDR2 (germline): PRHDT, FYEKMQ (reference sequence). This CDR3 comprises 14 residues. The V end was cut by 10 bases, the J end by 2 bases, with 17 bases between. The CDR3 DNA reads TGTGCCACCCAGTTCCGAGGGAGGAACTATGGCTACACCTTC. Translating it yields CATQFRGRNYGYTF.

CDR3 loop: CASSPWGDSPLHF. CDR3 nucleotide sequence: TGTGCCAGCTCACCCTGGGGGGATTCACCCCTCCACTTT. V usage is TRBV18 and J usage is TRBJ1-6; tentatively, D is TRBD1 (5 bases). Trimming cost V 3 bases and J 8 bases, with 8 bases left between them. The CDR3 is made up of 13 amino acids. The germline V gene has CDR1 KGHSH and CDR2 LQKENI.

The V and J genes are TRBV18 and TRBJ2-7; 7 bases agree with TRBD2. The ends lost 1 base at V and 4 bases at J; junction bases unmatched: 7. Per the germline V gene, CDR1 is KGHSH and CDR2 is LQKENI. CDR3 size: 15 residues. The CDR3 spells CASSPRGGGPYEQYF. The CDR3 DNA sequence: TGTGCCAGCTCACCACGCGGGGGAGGGCCGTACGAGCAGTACTTC.

The chain employs TRBV4-3 and TRBJ1-2; possibly TRBD1 for D (6 bases). The ends were cut back, 0 bases at V and 3 bases at J, with 14 bases in the middle. Germline V CDR1 and CDR2: LGHNA, YSLEER. The CDR3 is made up of 16 amino acids. The CDR3 coding sequence is TGCGCCAGCAGCCAAGACGCGCGGGGGGCGGACTATGGCTACACCTTC. It encodes CASSQDARGADYGYTF.

This clone was detected once. The chain recombines TRBV12-3 or TRBV12-4 with TRBJ2-5; 8 nucleotides match TRBD1. The trim removed 6 bases at V and 4 bases at J, leaving 4 bases unmatched. CDR3 length: 13 amino acids. The DNA of the CDR3 is TGTGCCAGCAGAAAGACAGGGGTAGAGACCCAGTACTTC. Encoded protein: CASRKTGVETQYF.

The chain couples TRBV5-1 to TRBJ2-2; 8 bases fit TRBD2. After removal of 0 bases from V and 6 bases from J, the junction contained 10 bases not matched to a gene. The CDR3 has 17 residues. Germline-derived CDR1 and CDR2 are SGHRS and YFSETQ. In nucleotides, the CDR3 is TGCGCCAGCAGCTTGGTATTGACAGCGGGGGCGGCCGGGGAGCTGTTTTTT. Its protein product is CASSLVLTAGAAGELFF.

This chain connects TRBV4-2 to TRBJ2-1; perhaps TRBD2 as D (6 bases). Germline V gene data show CDR1 as LGHNA and CDR2 as YNFKEQ. Deletions cut 0 bases from V and 3 bases from J, with 9 bases between. The CDR3 extends over 15 amino acids. In DNA, the CDR3 is TGTGCCAGCAGCCAAGATGTGGACTACTACAATGAGCAGTTCTTC. It translates to CASSQDVDYYNEQFF.

The sample holds one count of this clone. J is TRBJ1-5 and V is TRBV30, with 7 positions matching TRBD1. Losses at the gene ends were 3 bases for V and 6 bases for J; bases not matched to a gene: 8. The CDR3 is 14 amino acids. Germline V gene lookup returns CDR1 GTSNPN and CDR2 SVGIG (reference sequence). The CDR3 DNA follows: TGTGCCTGGAGGGCTAAGGGGGCTGCTCAGCCCCAGCATTTT. It encodes CAWRAKGAAQPQHF.

This chain links TRBV7-9 with TRBJ2-5, with TRBD1 matching over 7 bases. The CDR3 contains 16 residues. Germline values: CDR1 SEHNR, CDR2 FQNEAQ (reference sequence). V shed 8 bases and J 5 bases; nucleotides not matched to a gene: 17. In DNA, the CDR3 is TGTGCCAGCGGGTCTGTTGGGGACAGCCGTCGGGAGACCCAGTACTTC. Translation: CASGSVGDSRRETQYF.

The V and J genes are TRBV2 and TRBJ1-5, with D maybe TRBD1 (5 bases). With 1 base removed from V and 5 bases from J, the gap between germline ends came to 9 bases. The CDR3 is made up of 14 amino acids. CDR1 and CDR2 (germline): SNHLY, FYNNEI. CDR3 protein: CASSEGGGYQPQHF. For the CDR3, the DNA is TGTGCCAGCAGTGAAGGGGGGGGATATCAGCCCCAGCATTTT.

The chain is built from TRBV18 and TRBJ1-6; D not resolved. Trimming removed 3 bases from V and 0 bases from J, with 9 bases in between. The CDR3 loop spans 16 amino acids. Germline CDR1 KGHSH, CDR2 LQKENI. In DNA form, the CDR3 reads TGTGCCAGCTCACCGCAACAAAGCTCCTATAATTCACCCCTCCACTTT. It is translated as CASSPQQSSYNSPLHF.

This CDR3 is CASSFGSRGTEAFF. For the CDR3, the DNA is TGTGCCAGTAGTTTCGGGTCACGCGGCACTGAAGCTTTCTTT. The chain employs TRBV19 and TRBJ1-1; D gene uncertain. Germline CDR1 LNHDA, CDR2 SQIVND (reference sequence). The V and J ends lost 5 bases and 4 bases respectively, with 14 bases between them. The CDR3 is 14 residues long.

This clone came up a few times. The chain uses TRBV28 and TRBJ2-7, with 8 bases fitting TRBD1. The CDR3 is 15 residues long. Germline values: CDR1 MDHEN, CDR2 SYDVKM. V lost 5 bases and J lost 2; bases outside the gene matches: 8. CDR3 protein: CASSPPTGVPYEQYF. CDR3 nucleotides: TGTGCCAGCAGTCCGCCGACAGGGGTCCCCTACGAGCAGTACTTC.

V usage is TRBV27 and J usage is TRBJ1-1; weak D call: TRBD1 (5 bases). CDR3 length: 13 amino acids. Germline CDR1 reads MNHEY; CDR2 reads SMNVEV (reference sequence). CDR3 residues: CTVQENLNTEAFF. The CDR3, as DNA: TGTACCGTACAGGAAAACCTAAACACTGAAGCTTTCTTT.

This clone was recorded once. In DNA form, the CDR3 reads TGTGCCAGCAGCCTCCCACCGGGACATTCGTCAACCCCCGGGGAGCTGTTTTTT. Amino acids: CASSLPPGHSSTPGELFF. The chain couples TRBV3-1 (or the pseudogene TRBV3-2) to TRBJ2-2, with D tentatively TRBD1 (6 bases). The ends were cut back, 4 bases at V and 6 bases at J, with 24 bases in the middle. Germline CDR1 LGHDT, CDR2 YNNKEL (reference sequence). CDR3 length equals 18 residues.